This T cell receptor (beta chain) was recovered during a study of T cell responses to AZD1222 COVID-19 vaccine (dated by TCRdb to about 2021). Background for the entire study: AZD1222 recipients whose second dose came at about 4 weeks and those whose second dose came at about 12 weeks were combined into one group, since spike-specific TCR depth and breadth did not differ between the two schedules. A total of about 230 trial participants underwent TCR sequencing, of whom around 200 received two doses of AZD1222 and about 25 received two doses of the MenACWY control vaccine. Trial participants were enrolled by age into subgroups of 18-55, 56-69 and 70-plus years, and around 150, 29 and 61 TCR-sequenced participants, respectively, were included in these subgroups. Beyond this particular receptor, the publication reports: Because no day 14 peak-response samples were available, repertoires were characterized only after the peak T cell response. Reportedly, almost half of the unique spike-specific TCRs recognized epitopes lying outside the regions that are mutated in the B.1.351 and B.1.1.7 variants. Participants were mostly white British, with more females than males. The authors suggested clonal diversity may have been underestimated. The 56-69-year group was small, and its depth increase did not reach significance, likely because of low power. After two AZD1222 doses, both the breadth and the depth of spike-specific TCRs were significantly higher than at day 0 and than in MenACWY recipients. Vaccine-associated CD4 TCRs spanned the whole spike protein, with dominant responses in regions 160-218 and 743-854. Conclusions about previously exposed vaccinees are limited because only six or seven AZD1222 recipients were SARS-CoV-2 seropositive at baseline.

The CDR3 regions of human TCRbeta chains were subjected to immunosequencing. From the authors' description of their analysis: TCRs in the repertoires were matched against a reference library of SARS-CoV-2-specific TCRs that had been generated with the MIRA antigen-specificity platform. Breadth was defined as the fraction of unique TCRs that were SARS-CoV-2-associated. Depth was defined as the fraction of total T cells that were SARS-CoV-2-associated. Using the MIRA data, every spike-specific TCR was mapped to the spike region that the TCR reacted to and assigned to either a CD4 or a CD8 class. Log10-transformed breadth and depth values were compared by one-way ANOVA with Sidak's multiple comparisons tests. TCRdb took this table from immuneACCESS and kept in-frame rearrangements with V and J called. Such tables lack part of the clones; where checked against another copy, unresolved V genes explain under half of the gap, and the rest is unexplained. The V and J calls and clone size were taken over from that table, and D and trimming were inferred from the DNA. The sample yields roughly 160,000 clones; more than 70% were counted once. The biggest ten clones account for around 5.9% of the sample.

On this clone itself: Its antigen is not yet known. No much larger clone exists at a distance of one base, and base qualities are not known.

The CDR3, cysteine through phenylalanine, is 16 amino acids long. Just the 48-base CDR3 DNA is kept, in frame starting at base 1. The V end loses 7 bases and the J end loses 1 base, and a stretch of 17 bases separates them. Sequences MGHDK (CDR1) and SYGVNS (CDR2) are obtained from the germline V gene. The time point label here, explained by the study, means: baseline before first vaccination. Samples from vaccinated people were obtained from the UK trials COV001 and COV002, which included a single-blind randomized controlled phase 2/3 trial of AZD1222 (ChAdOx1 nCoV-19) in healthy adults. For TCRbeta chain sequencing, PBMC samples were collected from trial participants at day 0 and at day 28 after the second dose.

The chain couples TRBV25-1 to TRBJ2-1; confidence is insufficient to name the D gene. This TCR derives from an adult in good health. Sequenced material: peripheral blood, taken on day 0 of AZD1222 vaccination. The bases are TGTGCCAGCACGGGTTCGAGCGTTGGGTCCTACAATGAGCAGTTCTTC. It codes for CASTGSSVGSYNEQFF.